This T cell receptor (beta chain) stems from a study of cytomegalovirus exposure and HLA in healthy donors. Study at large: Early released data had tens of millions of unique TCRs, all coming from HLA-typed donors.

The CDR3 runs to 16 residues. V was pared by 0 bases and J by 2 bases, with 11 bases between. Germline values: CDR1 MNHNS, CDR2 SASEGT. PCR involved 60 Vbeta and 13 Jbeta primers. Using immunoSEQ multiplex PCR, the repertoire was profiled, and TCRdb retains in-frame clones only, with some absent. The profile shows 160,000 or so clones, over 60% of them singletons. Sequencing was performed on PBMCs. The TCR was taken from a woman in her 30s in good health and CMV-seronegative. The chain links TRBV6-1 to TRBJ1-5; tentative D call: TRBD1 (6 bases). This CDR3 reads CASSEAPGVGNQPQHF. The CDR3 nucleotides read TGTGCCAGCAGTGAAGCGCCAGGGGTGGGCAATCAGCCCCAGCATTTT.